These 10 T cell receptor beta chains were all obtained from the same sample, sequenced in a study of T cells after yellow fever vaccination. MiXCR, applied by TCRdb to the 5' RACE reads, yields one record per CDR3 protein. The table includes about 550,000 distinct CDR3 sequences, less than 20% detected once. The material was PBMCs, obtained 15 days after the yellow fever booster vaccination. The receptors were gathered from a man aged 30 to 39 who received the YFV17D yellow fever vaccine.

This chain links TRBV28 with TRBJ1-2; the match to TRBD1 covers 10 bases. CDR3 length equals 16 residues. The germline V gene encodes CDR1 MDHEN and CDR2 SYDVKM. Germline trimming cut 5 bases from V and 8 bases from J; bases unmatched to any gene: 14. CDR3 nucleotide sequence: TGTGCCAGCAGTCGGGACAGGGGTTCAATCATGAAGGGCTACACCTTC. Translation gives CASSRDRGSIMKGYTF.

The genes are TRBV20-1 and TRBJ2-7; 16 bases are shared with TRBD2. V trimming: 0 bases; J trimming: 6 bases; junction bases outside the gene matches: 20. The CDR3 totals 21 residues. CDR1 is DFQATT, CDR2 SNEGSKA, per germline (reference sequence). This CDR3 is CSARDNPVGTSGRVPIAEQYF. The CDR3 coding sequence is TGCAGTGCTAGAGACAACCCGGTCGGGACTAGCGGGAGGGTTCCCATCGCCGAGCAGTACTTC.

This chain links TRBV6-1 with TRBJ2-2; 8 bases line up with TRBD1. This CDR3 has 16 amino acids. The ends lost 7 bases at V and 4 bases at J; junction bases unmatched: 11. Germline V gives CDR1 MNHNS, CDR2 SASEGT. The CDR3 bases are TGTGCCAGCACCGGACAGGGAAGGGTTAGCACCGGGGAGCTGTTTTTT. Its translation is CASTGQGRVSTGELFF.

This clonotype was seen more than once but under ten times. The V call is TRBV7-2, the J call TRBJ2-5; D is perhaps TRBD2 (6 bases). Per germline, CDR1 SGHTA and CDR2 FQGNSA. The CDR3 runs 16 residues. Trimming removed 2 bases at V and 4 bases at J, with 17 bases between. CDR3 nucleotides: TGTGCCAGCAGCTTATTAGGGGCTAGCGTACGAGAGACCCAGTACTTC. Amino acids: CASSLLGASVRETQYF.

The genes are TRBV4-3 and TRBJ2-5; 10 nucleotides match TRBD2. Trimming removed 1 base from V and 3 bases from J; junction bases left unmatched: 8. CDR3 length equals 17 residues. Germline CDR1 LGHNA, CDR2 YSLEER. This CDR3 reads CASSQVVGLAEEETQYF. The CDR3, as DNA: TGCGCCAGCAGCCAAGTCGTAGGACTAGCGGAAGAAGAGACCCAGTACTTC.

The rearrangement joins TRBV7-6 to TRBJ2-5, with 7 bases identical to TRBD1. The CDR3 has 13 amino acids. CDR1 and CDR2 from the germline V gene are SGHVS and FNYEAQ. V dropped 6 bases and J dropped 6; count of bases not matched to a gene: 7. The CDR3 protein is CASSSTRGQTQYF. The CDR3 DNA reads as TGTGCCAGCAGTTCTACTAGGGGGCAGACCCAGTACTTC.

This clonotype turned up a few times. The V gene is TRBV12-3 or TRBV12-4, the J gene TRBJ2-7; possibly TRBD2 for D (6 bases). CDR3 length: 15 amino acids. Trimming took off 3 bases at V and 1 base at J, with 13 bases between the two ends. CDR3 residues: CASSLTRRPSYEQYF. The CDR3 nucleotides are TGTGCCAGCAGTTTGACTAGGAGGCCGTCCTACGAGCAGTACTTC.

This clonotype was counted a few times. The chain uses TRBV7-2 and TRBJ2-3; perhaps TRBD1 as D (6 bases). Germline V CDR1 and CDR2: SGHTA, FQGNSA. The CDR3 is made up of 15 amino acids. Deletions cut 4 bases from V and 0 bases from J, with 11 bases between. CDR3 protein: CASSSQTGSTDTQYF. The CDR3 DNA follows: TGTGCCAGCAGCTCACAGACAGGTAGCACAGATACGCAGTATTTT.

V is TRBV20-1 and J is TRBJ2-2; weak D call: TRBD1 (5 bases). The CDR3 contains 14 residues. V was trimmed by 0 bases and J by 5 bases, leaving 10 bases between them. CDR1 DFQATT and CDR2 SNEGSKA come from the germline V gene (reference sequence). The CDR3 sequence: CSARDVGRTGELFF. In nucleotides, the CDR3 is TGCAGTGCTAGAGATGTGGGGCGAACCGGGGAGCTGTTTTTT.

This clonotype was found a few times. This chain connects TRBV21-1 to TRBJ2-5; TRBD2 is the table's D call and was not checked against the DNA. TRBV21-1 is noted as a pseudogene. The CDR3 totals 14 residues. In DNA, the CDR3 is TGTGCCAGCGAACCGCGAGAGGGCGGAGAGACCCAGTACTTC. Translating it yields CASEPREGGETQYF.